The 27 T cell receptor beta chains below were found in one sample sequenced in a study of prognosis after radiotherapy for stage I lung cancer. From genomic DNA, two-round multiplex PCR was used to amplify TCR beta CDR3. Primers were specific to each TRBV and TRBJ gene in first-round PCR. TCRdb re-analysed the multiplex PCR reads in MiXCR, keeping a single row per CDR3 protein. The profile shows tens of thousands of distinct CDR3 sequences, around 40% of them singletons. Here the sequenced sample was PBMCs, taken before or after stereotactic body radiation therapy (not recorded which). Receptor source: a donor at least 50 years old with non-small cell lung cancer.

The gene calls are TRBV3-2 and TRBJ1-1; TRBD1, the D gene given by the table, was not confirmed from the DNA. TRBV3-2 is a pseudogene. The CDR3 sequence is 16 residues long. The DNA of the CDR3 is TGTGCCAGCAGCCATGAGAACTGGACAGGGGGCACTGAAGCTTTCTTT. The encoded protein is CASSHENWTGGTEAFF.

The chain joins TRBV12-3 or TRBV12-4 to TRBJ2-3; D call uncertain. The CDR3 totals 15 residues. V dropped 5 bases and J dropped 0 bases, with 12 bases sitting between them. The CDR3 bases are TGTGCCAGCAGTGCGAGACGCCTCAGCACAGATACGCAGTATTTT. This sequence encodes CASSARRLSTDTQYF.

The gene calls are TRBV24-1 and TRBJ2-7, with TRBD1 identical over 12 bases. CDR3 length: 15 amino acids. The junction had 4 bases not matched to a gene; V was cut back by 3 bases and J by 5 bases. Germline assignment: CDR1 KGHDR and CDR2 SFDVKD. The CDR3 DNA follows: TGTGCCACCAGTGATCCCGGGACAGGGGGCGACGAGCAGTACTTC. Its translation: CATSDPGTGGDEQYF.

The rearrangement joins TRBV20-1 to TRBJ1-3, with TRBD1 as a possible D gene (5 bases). Germline assignment: CDR1 DFQATT and CDR2 SNEGSKA (reference sequence). The V end lost 0 bases, the J end lost 2 bases, and 14 bases lay between the germline ends. The CDR3 loop spans 16 amino acids. This CDR3 reads CSARDLRDLPGNTIYF. The CDR3 nucleotides are TGCAGTGCTAGAGATCTGAGGGACCTACCTGGAAACACCATATATTTT.

The rearrangement links TRBV15 to TRBJ1-1, with TRBD1 as a possible D gene (6 bases). Germline CDR1 and CDR2: LNHNV and YYDKDF (reference sequence). The CDR3 is made up of 14 amino acids. The V gene lost 1 base and the J gene lost 6 bases, with 12 bases spanning the gap. The CDR3 reads CATSRATGLSEAFF. The CDR3 bases are TGTGCCACCAGCAGAGCCACAGGGTTGTCTGAAGCTTTCTTT.

The chain joins TRBV18 to TRBJ1-2; D is unresolved. Germline CDR1 is KGHSH and CDR2 is LQKENI. This CDR3 is built from 13 residues. Trimming shortened V by 2 bases and J by 4 bases, and 8 bases separated the two germline ends. The DNA for the CDR3 is TGTGCCAGCTCACCAGACAAGAGCTATGGCTACACCTTC. It encodes CASSPDKSYGYTF.

This clonotype was recorded many times. The junction departs from germline at one end; a sequencing error may be responsible. The chain is built from TRBV27 and TRBJ2-5, with D possibly called TRBD1 or TRBD2 (5 bases each). The germline gives CDR1 MNHEY, CDR2 SMNVEV (reference sequence). CDR3 size: 14 residues. CDR3 DNA sequence: TGTGCCAGCAGTTTATCCCCGGGGCAAGGGACCCAGTACTTC. Amino acid sequence: CASSLSPGQGTQYF.

In its sample, this clonotype was seen many times. The V call is TRBV6-1, the J call TRBJ1-5; D gene ambiguous. CDR1 MNHNS and CDR2 SASEGT come from the germline V gene. Trimming left V 7 bases short and J 7 bases short, with 17 bases between. The CDR3 is 14 amino acids. The CDR3 protein is CASTWAELSQPQHF. CDR3 coding DNA: TGTGCCAGCACTTGGGCGGAACTAAGCCAGCCCCAGCATTTT.

This clonotype occurred many times. This chain uses TRBV3-1 with TRBJ2-1; possible D gene TRBD2, 7 bases. The V end lost 4 bases, the J end lost 4 bases, and 20 bases lay between the germline ends. Germline assignment: CDR1 LGHDT and CDR2 YNNKEL (reference sequence). The CDR3 consists of 17 residues. The CDR3 nucleotides read TGTGCCAGCAGCCTTCAGTGGGGGGGGGGCGCTTACAATGAGCAGTTCTTC. Its protein is CASSLQWGGGAYNEQFF.

Details on this clonotype: This may be a read error, as it is one base from a much larger clone. V usage is TRBV6-2 or TRBV6-3 and J usage is TRBJ1-4; 8 bases match TRBD1. The CDR3 length is 13 residues. CDR1 MNHEY and CDR2 SVGEGT come from the germline V gene. Trimming took 6 bases from V and 8 from J; bases not matched to a gene: 5. The CDR3 DNA reads TGTGCCAGCAGGGACAGGGTGAGCGAAAAACTGTTTTTT. Translated: CASRDRVSEKLFF.

This clonotype occurred many times. The chain combines TRBV24-1 with TRBJ1-1; tentative D call: TRBD1 (5 bases). Germline lookup yields CDR1 KGHDR and CDR2 SFDVKD. The CDR3 contains 13 residues. The V end lost 1 base, the J end lost 7 bases, and 9 bases lay between the germline ends. In nucleotides, the CDR3 is TGTGCCACCAGTGATTTTAGGGGCAGTGAAGCTTTCTTT. This translates into CATSDFRGSEAFF.

The chain couples TRBV3-1 to TRBJ1-1; maybe TRBD1 (6 bases). This CDR3 region has 15 residues. Germline loops: CDR1 LGHDT, CDR2 YNNKEL (reference sequence). V shed 0 bases and J shed 11 bases, with 19 bases lying between them. The CDR3, as DNA: TGTGCCAGCAGCCAAGATGGGGGGAGGGGGACTGGGGCTTTCTTT. Its protein product is CASSQDGGRGTGAFF.

This clonotype counts as medium-sized. This chain uses TRBV27 with TRBJ1-2, with D maybe TRBD1 (6 bases). Germline CDR1 reads MNHEY; CDR2 reads SMNVEV (reference sequence). This CDR3 contains 15 residues. V was cut by 5 bases and J by 3 bases, with 16 bases left in between. The CDR3 DNA is TGTGCCAGCAGTCCCCAGGTGGGGGCTTACTATGGCTACACCTTC. Translating gives CASSPQVGAYYGYTF.

Note on this clonotype: A far bigger clonotype differs at one base, so this is likely a read error. The rearrangement links TRBV7-8 to TRBJ2-7; D not resolved. The CDR3 sequence is 13 residues long. The V gene's germline CDR1 is SGHVS and CDR2 FQNEAQ. Trimming cost V 5 bases and J 7 bases, with 15 bases left between them. Here the CDR3 DNA reads TGTGCCAGCAGCCATAGCCCCACTCATGAGCAGTACTTC. Encoded protein: CASSHSPTHEQYF.

The genes are TRBV19 and TRBJ1-2; D gene ambiguous. The V gene lost 3 bases and the J gene lost 8 bases, with 25 bases spanning the gap. The CDR3 length is 17 residues. Germline CDR1 is LNHDA and CDR2 is SQIVND (reference sequence). The CDR3 coding sequence is TGTGCCAGTAGTATCTTTTCTGTCACTAGAGGTAAATTCGGCTACACCTTC. Its translation: CASSIFSVTRGKFGYTF.

A few counts support this clonotype. A read error may explain this, as a much larger clone is one base away. This rearrangement joins TRBV6-4 to TRBJ2-3, with D unresolved. Germline loops: CDR1 MRHNA, CDR2 SNTAGT. This CDR3 is 15 amino acids long. V lost 0 bases to trimming and J lost 1 base, with 8 bases between them. CDR3 amino acids: CASSDSSVGTDTQYF. The DNA for the CDR3 is TGTGCCAGCAGTGACTCGTCGGTGGGCACAGATACGCAGTATTTT.

This clonotype was observed many times. V usage is TRBV7-3 and J usage is TRBJ2-3; weak D call: TRBD2 (5 bases). The CDR3 runs to 14 residues. Germline V gives CDR1 SGHTA, CDR2 FQGTGA. V was clipped by 5 bases and J by 1 base, with 10 bases between them. The CDR3, as DNA: TGTGCCAGCAGCCAGGACTTAGGCACAGATACGCAGTATTTT. Protein: CASSQDLGTDTQYF.

The CDR3 bases are TGTGCCAGTCGGACAGGGATTATGAGCACAGATACGCAGTATTTT. As protein: CASRTGIMSTDTQYF. The chain combines TRBV19 with TRBJ2-3; 8 nucleotides line up with TRBD1. V lost 8 bases to trimming and J lost 0 bases; unmatched junction nucleotides: 7. Looked up from germline, CDR1 is LNHDA and CDR2 is SQIVND (reference sequence). This CDR3 has 15 amino acids.

This clonotype was seen repeatedly, ten times or more. The chain employs TRBV7-3 and TRBJ2-3, with a tentative D call TRBD2 (7 bases). This CDR3 is built from 15 residues. V was trimmed by 8 bases and J by 6 bases, leaving 21 bases between them. Germline V lookup: CDR1 SGHTA, CDR2 FQGTGA. CDR3 region: CASAERGGGWDTQYF. The CDR3 DNA reads as TGTGCCAGCGCCGAGAGGGGGGGGGGATGGGATACGCAGTATTTT.

This clonotype has only one observation. The V and J genes are TRBV27 and TRBJ2-6; TRBD1 matches 7 bases. The CDR3 length is 17 residues. Trimming took 7 bases from V and 1 from J; bases not matched to a gene: 10. In germline, CDR1 is MNHEY, CDR2 SMNVEV (reference sequence). The CDR3 sequence: CASISTGSVSGANVLTF. The CDR3 coding sequence is TGTGCCAGCATTTCGACAGGGTCCGTATCTGGGGCCAACGTCCTGACTTTC.

This clonotype was counted many times. J is TRBJ2-3 and V is TRBV19; D gene uncertain. This CDR3 has 13 residues. Germline V gene lookup returns CDR1 LNHDA and CDR2 SQIVND (reference sequence). Deletions cut 10 bases from V and 3 bases from J, with 14 bases between. CDR3 bases: TGTGCCACTAACAGTGGGGAAACAGATACGCAGTATTTT. Its protein is CATNSGETDTQYF.

Many counts were recorded for this clonotype. The chain couples TRBV4-3 to TRBJ1-1, with D perhaps TRBD1 (6 bases). Germline CDR1 and CDR2: LGHNA and YSLEER. The CDR3 runs 15 residues. Trimming pared 0 bases from V and 3 bases from J, leaving 11 bases between. DNA of the CDR3: TGCGCCAGCAGCCAAGATTGGACAGCCTACACTGAAGCTTTCTTT. Its protein product is CASSQDWTAYTEAFF.

The chain links TRBV28 to TRBJ2-5; no clear D. CDR1 is MDHEN and CDR2 is SYDVKM in the germline V gene. V shed 6 bases and J shed 7 bases, with 6 bases lying between them. This CDR3 has 10 residues. The CDR3 nucleotides read TGTGCCAGCAGGACTGGGACCCAGTACTTC. It is translated as CASRTGTQYF.

There are many counts of this clonotype. The gene calls are TRBV5-6 and TRBJ2-7; D ambiguous. The germline CDR1 and CDR2 sequences are SGHDT and YYEEEE. This CDR3 has 14 residues. Trimming cost V 4 bases and J 1 base, with 12 bases left between them. CDR3 in amino acids: CASSQRWVSYEQYF. The CDR3 coding sequence is TGTGCCAGCAGCCAAAGGTGGGTTTCCTACGAGCAGTACTTC.

The V call is TRBV28, the J call TRBJ2-4, with 12 bases aligning to TRBD1. Unmatched junction bases numbered 13, after V lost 4 bases and J lost 0 bases. This CDR3 has 20 residues. CDR1 MDHEN and CDR2 SYDVKM come from the germline V gene. CDR3 protein: CASSSGGGQGALGAKNIQYF. The CDR3 nucleotides read TGTGCCAGCAGTTCAGGGGGGGGACAGGGGGCGCTGGGAGCCAAAAACATTCAGTACTTC.

A note on this clonotype: The junction and the germline gene differ at one end; a read error may be behind it. The chain carries TRBV27 and TRBJ2-7, with D perhaps matching TRBD1 (6 bases). The germline V gene encodes CDR1 MNHEY and CDR2 SMNVEV (reference sequence). The CDR3 sequence is 13 residues long. The DNA of the CDR3 is TGTGCCAGCAGTTTCCAGGGGATCTACGAGCACTACTTC. It encodes CASSFQGIYEHYF.

J is TRBJ2-2 and V is TRBV30; TRBD1 matches 7 bases. The CDR3 runs to 14 residues. The ends lost 2 bases at V and 6 bases at J; junction bases unmatched: 6. Germline V gives CDR1 GTSNPN, CDR2 SVGIG (reference sequence). CDR3 sequence: CAWSTTGSPGELFF. The CDR3 coding sequence is TGTGCCTGGAGTACGACAGGGAGTCCCGGGGAGCTGTTTTTT.